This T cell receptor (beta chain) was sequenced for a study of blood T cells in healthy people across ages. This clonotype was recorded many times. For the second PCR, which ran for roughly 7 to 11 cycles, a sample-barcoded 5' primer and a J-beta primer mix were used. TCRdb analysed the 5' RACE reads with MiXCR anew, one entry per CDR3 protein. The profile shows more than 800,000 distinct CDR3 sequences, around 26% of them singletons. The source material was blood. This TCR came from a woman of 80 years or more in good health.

This chain's CDR3 is CASSLDGVMNTEAFF. DNA of the CDR3: TGTGCCAGCAGCTTGGACGGGGTCATGAACACTGAAGCTTTCTTT. The chain joins TRBV5-5 to TRBJ1-1; D uncertain. The CDR3 consists of 15 residues. V was shortened by 0 bases and J by 0 bases, with 9 bases between the two germline ends. The germline V gene has CDR1 SGHKS and CDR2 YYEKEE (reference sequence).